Presented here are 21 T cell receptor beta chains from one specimen sequenced in a study of T cell responses to AZD1222 COVID-19 vaccine (dated by TCRdb to the early 2020s). Receptor amplification or capture employed the immunoSEQ multiplex PCR assay. TCRdb retrieved this table from immuneACCESS and kept in-frame rearrangements only. Not all clones are present; in checked studies, unresolved V genes account for under half, and no reason is known for the remainder. Recorded for this sample are 100,000 to 120,000 clones; approximately 90% of them occurred a single time. Jointly, the top ten make up more than 14% of the sample. The time point tag for this specimen amounts to: about 28 days (+/-7) after the second vaccine dose. Sequencing used peripheral blood, obtained 28 days after the second AZD1222 dose. The source of these receptors is an adult who received the AZD1222 COVID-19 vaccine.

The V and J genes are TRBV13 and TRBJ1-1; TRBD1 matches 7 bases. The CDR3 runs 14 residues. The V gene's germline CDR1 is PRHDT and CDR2 FYEKMQ (reference sequence). Trimming at V came to 5 bases and at J to 3 bases, leaving 6 bases not matched to a gene. Here the CDR3 reads CASSIVTGDTEAFF. CDR3 sequence (DNA): TGTGCCAGCAGCATCGTTACAGGGGACACTGAAGCTTTCTTT. Together with reference TRBV13 and TRBJ1-1, the CDR3 gives the full variable domain: AAGVIQSPRHLIKEKRETATLKCYPIPRHDTVYWYQQGPGQDPQFLISFYEKMQSDKGSIPDRFSAQQFSDYHSELNMSSLELGDSALYFCASSIVTGDTEAFFGQGTRLTVV.

Concerning this clone: Within the sample, other DNA sequences also encode this same CDR3. The chain combines TRBV18 with TRBJ1-1, with TRBD1 as a possible D gene (5 bases). Germline CDR1 reads KGHSH; CDR2 reads LQKENI. Deletions cut 3 bases from V and 0 bases from J, with 5 bases between. The CDR3 is made up of 13 amino acids. The CDR3 is CASSPGLNTEAFF. Here the CDR3 DNA reads TGTGCCAGCTCACCGGGGCTGAACACTGAAGCTTTCTTT.

This chain links TRBV19 with TRBJ2-3; tentative D call: TRBD1 (5 bases). Germline values: CDR1 LNHDA, CDR2 SQIVND (reference sequence). Trimming removed 0 bases at V and 4 bases at J, with 14 bases between. The CDR3 runs 16 residues. This chain's CDR3 is CASSIDVQGAADTQYF. The DNA of the CDR3 is TGTGCCAGTAGTATAGATGTCCAGGGTGCCGCAGATACGCAGTATTTT.

The gene calls are TRBV7-9 and TRBJ2-7; TRBD2 might be the D (5 bases). With 4 bases removed from V and 2 bases from J, the gap between germline ends came to 12 bases. Germline CDR1 reads SEHNR; CDR2 reads FQNEAQ (reference sequence). The CDR3 is 14 amino acids. In DNA, the CDR3 is TGTGCCAGCAGCTCAAGGACGGGAACCTACGAGCAGTACTTC. Its protein product is CASSSRTGTYEQYF.

This rearrangement joins TRBV27 to TRBJ1-2, with D possibly TRBD1 on 5 matching bases. Trimming stripped 5 bases from V and 0 bases from J, with 13 bases between. CDR1 is MNHEY and CDR2 is SMNVEV in the germline V gene (reference sequence). The CDR3 consists of 15 residues. The chain's CDR3 is CASSDGQGANYGYTF. Here the CDR3 DNA reads TGTGCCAGCAGTGACGGGCAGGGAGCTAACTATGGCTACACCTTC.

This clone was found a few times. V usage is TRBV11-2 and J usage is TRBJ1-6; a weak D match, TRBD1 (5 bases). CDR1 and CDR2 (germline): SGHAT, FQNNGV. The CDR3 runs to 14 residues. The V and J ends lost 3 bases and 6 bases respectively, with 9 bases between them. The CDR3 protein is CASSFVGGNSPLHF. In DNA, the CDR3 is TGTGCCAGCAGCTTCGTGGGGGGTAATTCACCCCTCCACTTT.

This clone was recorded once. V usage is TRBV28 and J usage is TRBJ1-3; D unclear. The V end lost 2 bases, the J end lost 11 bases, and 7 bases lay between the germline ends. Germline assignment: CDR1 MDHEN and CDR2 SYDVKM. The CDR3 is 11 residues long. The CDR3 sequence: CASSLNFAIYF. The CDR3 DNA sequence: TGTGCCAGCAGTTTAAACTTCGCCATATATTTT. Full variable domain (remainder filled in from reference TRBV28 and TRBJ1-3): DVKVTQSSRYLVKRTGEKVFLECVQDMDHENMFWYRQDPGLGLRLIYFSYDVKMKEKGDIPEGYSVSREKKERFSLILESASTNQTSMYLCASSLNFAIYFGEGSWLTVV.

This chain joins TRBV9 and TRBJ1-1, with D unclear. Germline CDR1 reads SGDLS; CDR2 reads YYNGEE. The V and J ends lost 0 bases and 4 bases respectively, with 13 bases between them. CDR3 length equals 15 residues. The CDR3 DNA is TGTGCCAGCAGCGTAGGAGGACTGCGGGGCACTGAAGCTTTCTTT. It codes for CASSVGGLRGTEAFF. The complete variable domain, with remaining parts taken from reference TRBV9 and TRBJ1-1, reads DSGVTQTPKHLITATGQRVTLRCSPRSGDLSVYWYQQSLDQGLQFLIQYYNGEERAKGNILERFSAQQFPDLHSELNLSSLELGDSALYFCASSVGGLRGTEAFFGQGTRLTVV.

The V and J genes are TRBV5-1 and TRBJ2-5; D is undetermined. Trimming pared 2 bases from V and 5 bases from J, leaving 4 bases between. This CDR3 has 11 amino acids. Germline V CDR1 and CDR2: SGHRS, YFSETQ. CDR3 DNA: TGCGCCAGCAGCTTTAGGGAGACCCAGTACTTC. This codes for CASSFRETQYF.

The chain recombines TRBV23-1 with TRBJ1-1, with D perhaps matching TRBD1 (5 bases). TRBV23-1 is designated an ORF whose function remains uncertain. The CDR3 has 12 amino acids. The ends were cut back, 2 bases at V and 8 bases at J, with 9 bases in the middle. CDR3 nucleotides: TGCGCCAGCAGTCAAACAGGCCTCGAAGCTTTCTTT. This codes for CASSQTGLEAFF.

The chain recombines TRBV6-1 with TRBJ2-1; no definite D call. Germline V CDR1 and CDR2: MNHNS, SASEGT. V gave up 3 bases and J gave up 13 bases, with 10 bases separating them. This CDR3 comprises 11 residues. The CDR3 coding sequence is TGTGCCAGCAGTGAGGAACGGTTACAGTTCTTC. This translates into CASSEERLQFF.

The chain links TRBV3-1 (or the pseudogene TRBV3-2) to TRBJ2-1, with 7 positions matching TRBD2. From germline, CDR1 is LGHDT and CDR2 YNNKEL (reference sequence). The CDR3 runs 15 residues. J gave up 0 bases and V 2 bases, and 1 base lay outside the gene matches. CDR3 nucleotide sequence: TGTGCCAGCAGCCAACTAGCGGTCTCCTACAATGAGCAGTTCTTC. Translation gives CASSQLAVSYNEQFF.

The chain links TRBV5-1 to TRBJ1-1; the D gene is possibly TRBD1 (5 bases). This CDR3 has 14 amino acids. Germline assignment: CDR1 SGHRS and CDR2 YFSETQ. The V gene lost 1 base and the J gene lost 3 bases, with 10 bases spanning the gap. The CDR3 bases are TGCGCCAGCAGCTTGCAGGGAGAGGACACTGAAGCTTTCTTT. Translated, it gives CASSLQGEDTEAFF.

This chain uses TRBV6-6 with TRBJ2-5; 8 nucleotides align to TRBD2. CDR3 length: 15 amino acids. With 2 bases clipped from V and 5 bases from J, the junction kept 7 bases outside the gene matches. The germline V gene has CDR1 MNHNY and CDR2 SVGAGI (reference sequence). DNA of the CDR3: TGTGCCAGCAGTTACAGACTAGCGTTAGGGGAGACCCAGTACTTC. This encodes CASSYRLALGETQYF.

The V call is TRBV9, the J call TRBJ2-1; 9 nucleotides align to TRBD1. This CDR3 region has 19 residues. Germline assignment: CDR1 SGDLS and CDR2 YYNGEE. Unmatched junction bases numbered 21, after V lost 4 bases and J lost 7 bases. The CDR3 DNA follows: TGTGCCAGCAGCAGACGAACGGACAACCGGGACAGGGCATTAAATGAGCAGTTCTTC. It yields the protein CASSRRTDNRDRALNEQFF. The full variable domain, rest sourced from reference TRBV9 and TRBJ2-1, is DSGVTQTPKHLITATGQRVTLRCSPRSGDLSVYWYQQSLDQGLQFLIQYYNGEERAKGNILERFSAQQFPDLHSELNLSSLELGDSALYFCASSRRTDNRDRALNEQFFGPGTRLTVL.

The chain couples TRBV2 to TRBJ2-5, with D possibly TRBD1 on 6 matching bases. The V end lost 6 bases, the J end lost 0 bases, and 17 bases lay between the germline ends. In germline, CDR1 is SNHLY, CDR2 FYNNEI. The CDR3 length is 16 residues. CDR3 sequence reads: CASRFSGTPYQETQYF. The CDR3 coding sequence is TGTGCCAGCAGATTCTCCGGGACACCTTACCAAGAGACCCAGTACTTC.

The chain carries TRBV11-3 and TRBJ2-5, with 8 bases fitting TRBD2. The length of the CDR3 is 16 residues. V dropped 0 bases and J dropped 7; count of bases not matched to a gene: 10. Germline values: CDR1 SGHNT, CDR2 YENEEA. The CDR3 sequence: CASSLDAGGGNPTQYF. DNA for the CDR3: TGTGCCAGCAGCTTAGATGCGGGGGGCGGGAACCCGACCCAGTACTTC.

The CDR3 DNA is TGTGCCAGCAGTTACAGGAGATCCTATAATTCACCCCTCCACTTT. This encodes CASSYRRSYNSPLHF. The chain links TRBV6-5 to TRBJ1-6; unclear D gene. The CDR3 consists of 15 residues. Trimming pared 2 bases from V and 1 base from J, leaving 6 bases between. Germline loops: CDR1 MNHEY, CDR2 SVGAGI.

The table lists this clone with a count of one. V usage is TRBV10-3 and J usage is TRBJ2-2, with TRBD1 as a possible D gene (6 bases). The V gene's germline CDR1 is ENHRY and CDR2 SYGVKD. CDR3 length equals 15 residues. V was trimmed by 6 bases and J by 3 bases, leaving 14 bases between them. The CDR3 sequence is CAISRDKTYTGELFF. The CDR3 bases are TGTGCCATCAGCCGGGACAAAACCTACACCGGGGAGCTGTTTTTT.

This clone was seen just once. The chain joins TRBV6-5 to TRBJ1-6; D possibly corresponds to TRBD1 (6 bases). Trimming shortened V by 5 bases and J by 7 bases, and 15 bases separated the two germline ends. The germline V gene encodes CDR1 MNHEY and CDR2 SVGAGI. The CDR3 is 15 amino acids. The CDR3 loop is CASSRGGEGNSPLHF. CDR3 in DNA: TGTGCCAGCAGTCGAGGGGGGGAAGGGAATTCACCCCTCCACTTT.

The chain couples TRBV7-9 to TRBJ2-7, with D maybe TRBD2 (5 bases). V lost 2 bases and J 0 bases, leaving 11 bases between the germline ends. In germline, CDR1 is SEHNR, CDR2 FQNEAQ (reference sequence). The CDR3 is 15 residues long. Here the CDR3 reads CASSLRAEDSYEQYF. CDR3 sequence (DNA): TGTGCCAGCAGCTTAAGGGCGGAGGACTCCTACGAGCAGTACTTC. Using reference TRBV7-9 and TRBJ2-7 for the parts outside the CDR3, the full variable domain is DTGVSQNPRHKITKRGQNVTFRCDPISEHNRLYWYRQTLGQGPEFLTYFQNEAQLEKSRLLSDRFSAERPKGSFSTLEIQRTEQGDSAMYLCASSLRAEDSYEQYFGPGTRLTVT.